This T cell receptor beta chain was retrieved from a study of tumour-infiltrating T cells in Burkitt lymphoma. Study in general: Productive clonality predicted overall and progression-free survival.

V lost 0 bases and J 7 bases, leaving 15 bases between the germline ends. CDR3 length: 16 residues. Germline values: CDR1 LNHNV, CDR2 YYDKDF (reference sequence). Generated by immunoSEQ multiplex PCR, the TCRdb table keeps only in-frame clones and is missing some. The sample has more than 2,000 clones, around 83% seen once. Material for sequencing was tumor tissue. The V and J genes are TRBV15 and TRBJ1-4; TRBD1 is a possible D gene (5 bases). This receptor was identified in a human donor with diffuse large B-cell lymphoma. The CDR3 reads CATSRDLVGLGEKLFF. The CDR3 nucleotides read TGTGCCACCAGCAGAGATCTTGTGGGGCTGGGTGAAAAACTGTTTTTT.